A single sample is the source of the 11 T cell receptor beta chains below, sequenced in a study of identical twins. TCRdb recomputed calls from the 5' RACE reads with MiXCR, one row per CDR3 protein. Of hundreds of thousands of distinct CDR3 sequences listed, more than 9% were seen once; the top ten hold about 1.6%. The data also belong to a second study, concerning yellow fever vaccine responses in identical twins.

Sequenced sample: PBMCs. The origin of the receptors is a woman under 30 in good health.

This clonotype was counted a few times. The V call is TRBV6-2 or TRBV6-3, the J call TRBJ1-4; D not certain. The CDR3 loop spans 11 amino acids. The germline CDR1 and CDR2 sequences are MNHEY and SVGEGT. Trimming shortened V by 8 bases and J by 11 bases, and 12 bases separated the two germline ends. CDR3 nucleotide sequence: TGTGCCAGCCACGACTCGGCGAAACTGTTTTTT. It translates to CASHDSAKLFF.

This clonotype was detected only a few times. The chain joins TRBV12-3 or TRBV12-4 to TRBJ2-3; 9 bases map to TRBD1. The CDR3 sequence is 20 residues long. With V trimmed by 3 bases and J by 2 bases, 18 bases remained unmatched. In DNA form, the CDR3 reads TGTGCCAGCAGTTTTGGGGGATACACACAGGGGGCACAGACCACAGATACGCAGTATTTT. Amino acid sequence: CASSFGGYTQGAQTTDTQYF.

The rearrangement uses TRBV24-1 and TRBJ1-2; the D is unclear. The CDR3 totals 14 residues. Looked up from germline, CDR1 is KGHDR and CDR2 is SFDVKD. V was clipped by 9 bases and J by 4 bases, with 17 bases between them. The CDR3 sequence: CATRPAGAGYGYTF. Here the CDR3 DNA reads TGTGCCACCCGTCCCGCGGGCGCGGGCTATGGCTACACCTTC.

The rearrangement links TRBV11-2 to TRBJ1-1; 8 bases agree with TRBD1. The CDR3 sequence is 12 residues long. The J segment lost 8 bases and the V segment lost 4 bases, leaving 3 bases of the junction unmatched. The germline V gene encodes CDR1 SGHAT and CDR2 FQNNGV. The CDR3 protein is CASSYGQGEAFF. CDR3 in DNA: TGTGCCAGCAGCTACGGACAGGGCGAAGCTTTCTTT.

The J gene is TRBJ2-7, the V gene TRBV5-1, with D unresolved. Deletions cut 4 bases from V and 2 bases from J, with 13 bases between. This CDR3 is built from 14 residues. Germline lookup yields CDR1 SGHRS and CDR2 YFSETQ. The CDR3 nucleotides read TGCGCCAGCAGCCCCGACGTCGTTGCCTACGAGCAGTACTTC. Translation gives CASSPDVVAYEQYF.

In its sample, this clonotype was seen a few times. This chain joins TRBV13 and TRBJ2-7; no definite D call. The V end was cut by 0 bases, the J end by 3 bases, with 12 bases between. This CDR3 region has 15 residues. In germline, CDR1 is PRHDT, CDR2 FYEKMQ (reference sequence). This CDR3 is CASSLGTARIYEQYV. The CDR3 nucleotides read TGTGCCAGCAGCTTAGGCACAGCGAGGATCTACGAGCAGTACGTC.

This clonotype has a count of ten or more. The chain is built from TRBV6-1 and TRBJ2-3; no firm D call. The CDR3 extends over 15 amino acids. V was pared by 1 base and J by 5 bases, with 13 bases between. Germline V gives CDR1 MNHNS, CDR2 SASEGT. The CDR3 bases are TGTGCCAGCAGTGAAGACACGGGTCTGGGAGATACGCAGTATTTT. This gives the protein CASSEDTGLGDTQYF.

The chain combines TRBV7-3 with TRBJ2-5; tentatively, D is TRBD1 (5 bases). With 4 bases removed from V and 5 bases from J, the gap between germline ends came to 11 bases. The CDR3 is 13 residues long. Germline V lookup: CDR1 SGHTA, CDR2 FQGTGA. In nucleotides, the CDR3 is TGTGCCAGCAGCTGGACCGACAGCGAGACCCAGTACTTC. Encoded protein: CASSWTDSETQYF.

This clonotype occurred a few times. The chain employs TRBV28 and TRBJ2-7; D remains unclear. CDR1 and CDR2 (germline): MDHEN, SYDVKM. V shed 3 bases and J shed 3 bases, with 9 bases lying between them. The CDR3 covers 13 residues. The CDR3 loop reads CASSLEQNYEQYV. Here the CDR3 DNA reads TGTGCCAGCAGTTTGGAGCAGAACTACGAGCAGTACGTC.

V is TRBV4-1 and J is TRBJ2-5, with D possibly being TRBD1 or TRBD2 (6 bases each). Germline V gene data show CDR1 as MGHRA and CDR2 as YSYEKL. V was cut by 4 bases and J by 2 bases, with 17 bases left in between. This CDR3 spans 16 amino acids. CDR3 DNA: TGCGCCAGCAGCCGGGGGGCTAGCTCGACTCAAGAGACCCAGTACTTC. It specifies CASSRGASSTQETQYF.

The CDR3 loop is CASNVWGYSTEAFF. CDR3 bases: TGTGCCAGCAATGTCTGGGGCTATAGCACTGAAGCTTTCTTT. The chain has TRBV2 and TRBJ1-1, with D possibly TRBD1 on 5 matching bases. This CDR3 is built from 14 residues. The V end lost 7 bases, the J end lost 4 bases, and 16 bases lay between the germline ends. The germline V gene has CDR1 SNHLY and CDR2 FYNNEI.